This TCR beta chain was obtained from a study of CD8+ T cells in alopecia areata. Study outcomes and limitations: Clonality exceeded that of normal scalp in lesional scalp, most notably in alopecia totalis/universalis.

Concerning this clone: Its antigen is undetermined.

cDNA serving as the sequencing template came from extracted, reverse transcribed RNA. Repertoires were generated with immunoSEQ multiplex PCR, while TCRdb's copy carries only in-frame clones and drops some. The table shows more than 9,500 clones, with approximately 52% occurring only once. Peripheral blood and lesional scalp punch biopsies came from alopecia areata patients. The CDR3 is made up of 15 amino acids. After removal of 11 bases from V and 0 bases from J, the junction contained 9 bases not matched to a gene. Germline values: CDR1 ENHRY, CDR2 SYGVKD. Sequenced: skin. The J gene is TRBJ2-2, the V gene TRBV10-3; 7 bases are a match to TRBD1. The sequence was obtained from a human donor with alopecia areata. Written as DNA, the CDR3 is TGTGCCGCCCACCCCACAGGGGCGAACACCGGGGAGCTGTTTTTT. Its protein is CAAHPTGANTGELFF.